This TCR beta chain was retrieved from a study of cytomegalovirus exposure and HLA in healthy donors (TCRdb year 2017). Turning to the overall study: An earlier analysis of approximately 550 of the donors reported approximately 300 Gb of sequence data and 117 million unique TCR beta sequences from about 180 million T cells. Roughly 310 gigabases of sequencing data and approximately 84 million unique TCR sequences were included in an early release covering around 600 HLA-typed donors. The genetic ancestry cluster associated with self-reported Caucasian donors included about 81% of the approximately 410 genotyped donors. The aim of the study was to test whether cataloging public T cell receptors could identify signatures of past pathogen exposure. The study used immunosequencing to profile the T cell repertoires of 600 to 850 subjects and linked those repertoires to cytomegalovirus serostatus. In addition to the first cohort of around 670 subjects, a separate validation cohort of 100 to 150 different subjects was used. High-throughput TCR immunosequencing, statistical association of individual TCRs with disease status, and machine learning were combined to predict cytomegalovirus infection status. To study patterns of TCR occurrence, a later analysis re-analyzed previously published TCR beta repertoires from more than 550 donors and added high-resolution HLA genotyping. Rather than drawing on any new phenotypic data, the later analysis identified candidate immune exposures from TCR beta sequences and the way those sequences occurred across donors. An earlier analysis of approximately 580 of the donors used high-throughput TCR beta sequencing to judge whether each TCR beta V gene segment behaved as functional or pseudogenic. Alongside the repertoire data, information on donor age, sex, ethnicity and CMV serostatus was compiled. In a later genetic analysis, genome-wide SNP genotypes for about 60% of the 666 donors were used, and that subset was treated as a discovery cohort. Every discovery cohort repertoire had been produced on one sequencing platform. Class I and class II HLA loci were covered by the typing at four-digit resolution. The number of donors typed differed by locus, with 629-630 for A, B, C, DRB1 and DQB1, over 500 for DQA1, approximately 570 for DPA1, and approximately 470 for DPB1. About five DR-DQ haplotypes were treated as single units for association and clustering because of strong linkage in the cohort. Among approximately 370 genotyped donors of the cohort, an average of approximately 240,000 unique TCR beta nucleotide sequences was sequenced per donor, of which about 20% were non-productive.

The library was produced with the immunoSEQ multiplex PCR assay. For the multiplex PCR, a mixture combining 60 forward primers for TCR Vbeta segments and 13 reverse primers for TCR Jbeta segments was used. Amplification of the CDR3 region of rearranged TCR beta genes was performed with a multiplex PCR assay on genomic DNA. Amplified TCR beta libraries were sequenced as 87-base-pair reads on the Illumina HiSeq System. From the authors' description of their analysis: Across the 700 or so repertoires, a later analysis counted approximately 75 million unique TCR beta chains, around 11 million of which were shared by at least two donors. A nearest-neighbor algorithm error-corrected the raw reads and collapsed the reads into unique sequences, merging closely related sequences to remove PCR and sequencing errors. Alignment of CDR3 sequences to IMGT reference sequences was used to assign V, D and J gene segments. For a sequence to be retained, a match of at least six nucleotides was required to both a V gene segment and a J gene segment. A rearrangement was called productive if the CDR3 had no stop codons and remained in frame with V and J, and every other rearrangement was called non-productive. CDR3 was defined by IMGT convention, running from the second conserved V-encoded cysteine to the conserved J-encoded phenylalanine. Sequences without an unambiguous match to a single V gene segment were excluded from the earlier analysis of approximately 600 of the donors. In an earlier analysis of approximately 590 of the donors, V segments were called functional above 56.7% productive rearrangements and were called segregating when the between-donor standard deviation exceeded 5%. A statistical classification framework was built to diagnose cytomegalovirus status from the catalog of TCR beta chain sequences. V and J gene assignment, in a later analysis, came from comparing TCR nucleotide sequences with IMGT/GENE-DB human TR gene sequences. Using the TCRdist pipeline, a later analysis assigned CDR3 sequences along with most-parsimonious VDJ recombination scenarios. A later analysis defined each TCR beta chain by its CDR3 amino acid sequence plus V-gene family, and excluded reads lacking a unique V-gene family. As a way to deal with suspected cross-contamination and a sequencing artifact, a later analysis dropped under 600 nucleotide sequences that were highly shared and had low generation probability. For each public chain, a later analysis derived a clonal expansion index from normalized ranks of inferred template counts within each repertoire. A later analysis computed generation probabilities with a VDJ recombination model fitted to out-of-frame rearrangements, and checked the results against IGoR. In a later analysis, hypergeometric tests were used to score TCR-TCR, TCR-HLA and TCR-CMV co-occurrence, with a repertoire-size bias correction applied to TCR pairs. In a later analysis, false discovery rates were estimated by permuting HLA or CMV assignments 20 times. A later analysis grouped co-occurring TCRs with DBSCAN, adding TCRdist sequence similarity when clustering within HLA-allele-positive subsets. Repertoires with fewer than 30,000 or more than 120,000 public chains were left out of co-occurrence clustering, as were about 5 repertoires with anomalous nucleotide sharing. Entries here come from immuneACCESS through TCRdb and include only in-frame sequences with V and J called. Some clones fail to appear in such tables; in the studies checked, an unresolved V gene covers under half of the shortfall, and the cause of the remainder is unknown. V, J and clone size reflect that table, while D and trimming were determined from the DNA. The sample contains about 130,000 clones, about four fifths of them found a single time. Approximately 4.3% of the sample is in the top ten clones.

Per the germline V gene, SGHVS is the CDR1 and FQNEAQ is the CDR2. V and J are trimmed by 5 bases and 3 bases, and the gene matches miss 3 bases of the junction. The CDR3 starts with the cysteine, ends with the phenylalanine, and has 13 residues. Only the CDR3 region is kept as DNA, spanning 39 bases read in frame from base 1. On this clone itself: The target of this receptor is not known. The sample holds no much larger clone one base away, and base qualities are not on file.

The cohort consisted of 600 or so healthy bone marrow donors. At the time of sampling, all cohort members were nominally healthy, though unrecorded immune exposures were likely present. Of the approximately 670 cohort members, approximately 300 had a positive CMV serostatus and just over 350 had a negative one, while no CMV serostatus was recorded for the donor. Each donor provided a peripheral blood sample, and peripheral blood mononuclear cells were used for TCR beta sequencing. Genomic DNA extraction from the blood cell samples was performed with the Qiagen DNeasy Blood Extraction Kit. Summary of the overall study and its limitations: In a later analysis, HLA-associated TCR beta chains were found to be more clonally expanded and to have lower generation probabilities than equally common non-associated chains. Broadly in line with IMGT annotations, most TCR beta V segments showed up in productive rearrangements about 90% or about 30% of the time in an earlier analysis of several hundred of the donors. Some IMGT-functional V segments, including TRBV6-2 and TRBV6-3, could not be distinguished by the 87-base-pair reads and were therefore excluded. A later analysis found that TCR association rates varied across HLA loci, with DRB1 alleles showing the most associated TCRs and HLA-C alleles the fewest. Cytomegalovirus status was reported to be diagnosed by the classifier with high specificity and sensitivity in both the original and validation cohorts. A later genetic analysis associated a missense DCLRE1C variant with V-gene and J-gene trimming of TCR beta chains, and an independent cohort replicated the association. Only TCR beta chains were sequenced in this cohort, and the absence of alpha or paired-chain data limited detectable features. The authors suggested that the approach could potentially be extended to other disease states and immunological phenotypes. A further reported finding was that TCR beta sequences accurately predicted the HLA-A and HLA-B alleles for most subjects in the first cohort. The earlier analysis of almost 600 of the donors excluded about 16 rarely observed V segments, including chromosome 9 orphons, because counts were too low. A group of highly shared sequence variants was considered likely to be a technical artifact of the sequencing pipeline. According to a later genetic analysis, donors in an Asian-associated ancestry cluster had fewer N-insertions in productive TCRs than the approximately 630-donor mean. In a later analysis, several top co-occurrence clusters were reported to appear linked to parvovirus B19, influenza, CMV and Epstein-Barr virus. In vitro tests confirmed that a few of the cytomegalovirus-associated TCR beta chains recognize cytomegalovirus antigens. Immune exposure information for the cohort was limited to CMV serostatus. A later analysis associated about 17,000 TCR beta sequences with specific HLA alleles at a false discovery rate of 0.05. In a later analysis, most CMV-associated TCR beta chains were found to appear HLA-restricted, with HLA associations seemingly driven largely by CMV exposure. When HLA alleles, especially DR and DQ, strongly co-occurred, TCR associations were difficult to assign to individual alleles. The study gave a list of roughly 150 TCR beta chains associated with cytomegalovirus. HLA typing was unavailable for some donors at each locus, so association tests used only the typed subset. Across donors, most TCR sequences were observed very rarely, whereas some public TCRs were present in many individuals. Correlated functional status among segregating V segments might be attributable to linkage disequilibrium, but an unknown experimental factor could not be ruled out. Roughly uniform sequencing depth across donors was assumed in presence/absence analyses, although this assumption may not hold.

The receptor was derived from a man aged 25 to 40 in good health. Sequenced input: PBMCs. The chain is encoded by TRBV7-8 joined to TRBJ1-1, and TRBD1 matches 7 of the central bases. This receptor carries the CDR3 CASSVQGDTEAFF. In nucleotides, the sequence is TGTGCCAGCAGCGTCCAGGGGGACACTGAAGCTTTCTTT.